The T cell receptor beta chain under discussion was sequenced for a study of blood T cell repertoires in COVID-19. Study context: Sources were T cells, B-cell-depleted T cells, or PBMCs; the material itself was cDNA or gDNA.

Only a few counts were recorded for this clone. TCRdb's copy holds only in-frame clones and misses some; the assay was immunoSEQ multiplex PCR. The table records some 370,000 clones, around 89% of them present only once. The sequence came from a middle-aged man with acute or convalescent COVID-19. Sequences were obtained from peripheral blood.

The CDR3 region has the DNA TGCGCCAGCAGCGAAAGGACAGGGGGTCATTACAAGGGTAATCAGCCCCAGCATTTT. Residues: CASSERTGGHYKGNQPQHF. The chain carries TRBV5-1 and TRBJ1-5; the match to TRBD1 covers 10 bases. The J segment lost 4 bases and the V segment lost 4 bases, leaving 17 bases of the junction unmatched. In germline, CDR1 is SGHRS, CDR2 YFSETQ. The length of the CDR3 is 19 residues.